The clone carrying this T cell receptor beta chain has only a few counts. Its specificity is not known. The V gene's germline CDR1 is MDHEN and CDR2 SYDVKM. CDR3 length: 15 amino acids. Trimming took 3 bases from V and 4 from J, leaving 13 bases between them. There were only healthy Caucasians among the donors. The data belong to a study of identical twins. Whole-study findings and limits: While abundant cord blood beta clonotypes carried fewer insertions, memory repertoires showed no such pattern.

A universal primer site was added by template switching, and unique molecular identifiers were carried by the cDNA. TCRdb re-called the 5' RACE reads through MiXCR, storing one row per CDR3 protein. The sample gives around 960,000 distinct CDR3 sequences, about 12% of which show up once; around 1.5% is in the top ten. These data also featured in a second study, about yellow fever vaccine responses in identical twins. That report notes: Reported findings indicate that twins' vaccine T cell responses seemed partially convergent, partially personalized.

This clonotype originated in a woman younger than 35 in good health. The rearrangement uses TRBV28 and TRBJ2-1; TRBD1 might be the D (6 bases). The sample was PBMCs. CDR3 residues: CASSLQGTAYNEQFF. The CDR3 DNA sequence: TGTGCCAGCAGTTTGCAGGGGACCGCTTACAATGAGCAGTTCTTC.